This TCR beta chain was identified during a study of T-cell reconstitution after alpha-beta-depleted transplantation in children. CDR3 length equals 11 residues. V dropped 6 bases and J dropped 15 bases, with 15 bases sitting between them. This clonotype has at least ten counts. Preparation of the TCRbeta library involved a method that used unique molecular identifiers. TCRdb re-called the PCR reads with MiXCR, one entry per CDR3 protein. Found here are hundreds of thousands of distinct CDR3 sequences, 16% of them singletons; the top ten hold approximately 1%. The receptor comes from a human donor who donated a stem cell graft to a child with acute myeloid leukemia. The V gene is TRBV12-3 or TRBV12-4, the J gene TRBJ2-1; D is unclear. The input for sequencing was PBMCs from the stem cell graft donor, taken from the stem cell graft. CDR3 nucleotide sequence: TGTGCCAGCAGGACCTCAGGCAGTTGGTTCTTC. The encoded protein is CASRTSGSWFF.